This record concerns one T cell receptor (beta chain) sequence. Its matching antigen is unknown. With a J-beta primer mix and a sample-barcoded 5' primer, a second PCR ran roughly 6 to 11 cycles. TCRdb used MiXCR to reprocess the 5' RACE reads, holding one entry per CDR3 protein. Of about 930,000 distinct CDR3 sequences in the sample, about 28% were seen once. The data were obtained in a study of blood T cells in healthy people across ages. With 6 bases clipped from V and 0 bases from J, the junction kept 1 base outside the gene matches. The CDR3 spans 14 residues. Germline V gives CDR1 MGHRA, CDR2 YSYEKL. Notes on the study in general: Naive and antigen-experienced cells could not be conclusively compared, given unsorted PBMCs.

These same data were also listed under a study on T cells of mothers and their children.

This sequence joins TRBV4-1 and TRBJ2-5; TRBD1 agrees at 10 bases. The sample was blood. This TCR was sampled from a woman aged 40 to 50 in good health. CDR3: CASRGQGYQETQYF. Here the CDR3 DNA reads TGCGCCAGCAGGGGACAGGGGTACCAAGAGACCCAGTACTTC.